This TCR beta chain was obtained from a study of cytomegalovirus exposure and HLA in healthy donors. The study, taken as a whole, reports: Researchers counted around 150 TCR beta chains as cytomegalovirus-associated.

V shed 1 base, J shed 5 bases, and the junction held 5 bases outside the gene matches. Germline loops: CDR1 MNHNS, CDR2 SASEGT. The CDR3 sequence is 15 residues long. Vbeta (60) and Jbeta (13) primers were used in the PCR. The data were produced by immunoSEQ multiplex PCR, yet TCRdb's version contains in-frame clones alone and is incomplete. In the table there are roughly 150,000 clones, 65% to 70% of which are singletons. Remarks on this clone: Its specificity is unknown.

The specimen was PBMCs. The receptor was isolated from a man younger than 40 in good health and CMV-seropositive. J is TRBJ2-5 and V is TRBV6-1; 9 nucleotides agree with TRBD1. CDR3 sequence reads: CASSEVGQGLETQYF. The DNA for the CDR3 is TGTGCCAGCAGTGAAGTTGGACAGGGGCTGGAGACCCAGTACTTC.